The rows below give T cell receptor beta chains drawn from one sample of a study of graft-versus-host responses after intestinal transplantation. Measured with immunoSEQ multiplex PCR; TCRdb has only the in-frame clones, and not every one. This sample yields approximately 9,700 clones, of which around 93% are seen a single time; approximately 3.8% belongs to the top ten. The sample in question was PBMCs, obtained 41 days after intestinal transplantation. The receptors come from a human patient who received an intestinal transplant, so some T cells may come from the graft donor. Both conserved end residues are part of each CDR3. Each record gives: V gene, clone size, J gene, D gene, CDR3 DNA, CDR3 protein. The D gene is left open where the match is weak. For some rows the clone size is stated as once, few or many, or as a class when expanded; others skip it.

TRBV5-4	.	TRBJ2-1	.	TGTGCCAGCAGCGGGGTGGAGGAAGTCTACAATGAGCAGTTCTTC	CASSGVEEVYNEQFF
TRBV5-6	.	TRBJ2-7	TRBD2	TGTGCCAGCGGGGCGGGAGACGAGCAGTACTTC	CASGAGDEQYF
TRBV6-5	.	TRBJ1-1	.	TGTGCCAGCAGTGAGGGGTGGGCTGAAGCTTTCTTT	CASSEGWAEAFF
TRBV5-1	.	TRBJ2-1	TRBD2	TGCGCCAGCAGCCGGACTAGCGGGGGGTACAATGAGCAGTTCTTC	CASSRTSGGYNEQFF
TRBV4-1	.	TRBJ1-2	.	TGCGCCAGCAGCCAAGATTTTAGTGGATCCTATGGCTACACCTTC	CASSQDFSGSYGYTF
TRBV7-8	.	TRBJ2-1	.	TGTGCCAGCAGCTTGTACCAGGGCACCTACAATGAGCAGTTCTTC	CASSLYQGTYNEQFF
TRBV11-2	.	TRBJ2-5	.	TGTGCCAGCAGCTTAGATCTGGCGGGGTGGGAGACCCAGTACTTC	CASSLDLAGWETQYF
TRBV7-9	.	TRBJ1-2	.	TGTGCCAGCAGCTTGGGAGGAGATGGCTACACCTTC	CASSLGGDGYTF
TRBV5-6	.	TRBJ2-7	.	TGTGCCAGCAGCTTGCCGGGGCAGGGCATCTACGAGCAGTACTTC	CASSLPGQGIYEQYF
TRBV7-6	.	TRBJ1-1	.	TGTGCCAGCAGCTTATCCAGGGTAGGGACTGAAGCTTTCTTT	CASSLSRVGTEAFF
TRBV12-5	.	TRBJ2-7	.	TGTGCTAGTGGTTTGCCCTTTTTGGGCCGCGAGCAGTACTTC	CASGLPFLGREQYF
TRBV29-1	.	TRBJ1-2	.	TGCAGCGTTGACGCCAGGGCAAACTATGGCTACACCTTC	CSVDARANYGYTF
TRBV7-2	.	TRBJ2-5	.	TGTGCCAGCAGCCAGAACCGGGCACCCCAAGAGACCCAGTACTTC	CASSQNRAPQETQYF
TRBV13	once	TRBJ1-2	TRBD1	TGTGCCAGCAGCTTAGAGGGGGCGGGCTACACCTTC	CASSLEGAGYTF
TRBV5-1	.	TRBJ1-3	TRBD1	TGCGCCAGCAGCCCCCAGGGGGCTGGGGGAAACACCATATATTTT	CASSPQGAGGNTIYF
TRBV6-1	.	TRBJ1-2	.	TGTGCCAGCAGTGAATTGAGGAGGTTCGGGGGCTACACCTTC	CASSELRRFGGYTF
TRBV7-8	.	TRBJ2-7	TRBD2	TGTGCCAGCAGCGCAACTAGCGGGGGAGTGCAGTACTTC	CASSATSGGVQYF
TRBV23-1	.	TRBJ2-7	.	TGCGCCAGCAGTCAAAATCCCCCCTACTACGAGCAGTACTTC	CASSQNPPYYEQYF
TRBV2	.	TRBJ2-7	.	TGTGCCAGCACCCGCGATTCCTACGAGCAGTACTTC	CASTRDSYEQYF
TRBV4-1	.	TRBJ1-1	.	TGCGCCAGCAGCCAAGATCTTCTGAACACTGAAGCTTTCTTT	CASSQDLLNTEAFF
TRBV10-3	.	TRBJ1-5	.	TGTGCCATCAGTGAGGTCGGTCAGCCCCAGCATTTT	CAISEVGQPQHF
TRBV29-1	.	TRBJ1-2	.	TGCAGCGTCCTTTCCCCAGGGACCAACTATGGCTACACCTTC	CSVLSPGTNYGYTF
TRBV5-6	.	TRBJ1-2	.	TGTGCCAGCAGCCCCGACCTTAATACCGACTATGGCTACACCTTC	CASSPDLNTDYGYTF
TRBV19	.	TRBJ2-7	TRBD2	TGTGCCAGTAGTTTCCACCAACCATCTCTAGCGGGGGGGCCTTCGGCCTACGAGCAGTACTTC	CASSFHQPSLAGGPSAYEQYF
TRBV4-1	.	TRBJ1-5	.	TGCGCCAGCAGCCAAGAGGAGCTTTATAGCAATCAGCCCCAGCATTTT	CASSQEELYSNQPQHF
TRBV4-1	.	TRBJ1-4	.	TGCGCCAGCAGCCAAGGTGTAGAAAAACTGTTTTTT	CASSQGVEKLFF
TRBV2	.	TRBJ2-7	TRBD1	TGTGCCAGCAGTGGGTGGGTCGGACAGGGCCCGGCCGAGCAGTACTTC	CASSGWVGQGPAEQYF
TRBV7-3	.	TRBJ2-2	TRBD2	TGTGCCAGCAGCTCCAGCGGGGGGGCCGTGGAGCTGTTTTTT	CASSSSGGAVELFF
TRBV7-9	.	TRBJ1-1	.	TGTGCCAGCAAAGGGGGGAGGTGGGAAGGCACTGAAGCTTTCTTT	CASKGGRWEGTEAFF
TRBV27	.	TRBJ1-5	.	TGTGCCAGCAGTTTATCTTTGAGTCAGCCCCAGCATTTT	CASSLSLSQPQHF
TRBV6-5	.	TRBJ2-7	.	TGTGCCACTACAGGTACTCCTGACGGCTCCTACGAGCAGTACTTC	CATTGTPDGSYEQYF
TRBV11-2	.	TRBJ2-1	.	TGTGCCAGCAGCTTAGATTCGGCTGAGCAGTTCTTC	CASSLDSAEQFF
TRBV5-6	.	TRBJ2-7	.	TGTGCCAGCAGCTCTTTCTACGAGCAGTACTTC	CASSSFYEQYF
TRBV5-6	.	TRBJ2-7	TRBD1	TGTGCCAGCAGCTTGGGGGCAGGGGGCCTGTACGAGCAGTACTTC	CASSLGAGGLYEQYF
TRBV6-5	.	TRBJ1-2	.	TGTGCCAGCAGTGGTGGCTACACCTTC	CASSGGYTF
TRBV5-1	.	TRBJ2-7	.	TGCGCCAGCAGTCAGGGGGGCGGTTCCTACGAGCAGTACTTC	CASSQGGGSYEQYF
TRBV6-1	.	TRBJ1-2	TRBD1	TGTGCCAGCAGCCGAACCACAGGGGTCTATGGCTACACCTTC	CASSRTTGVYGYTF
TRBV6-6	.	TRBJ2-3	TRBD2	TGTGCCAGCAGCCGAAGCGGGGGTTCGCAGTATTTT	CASSRSGGSQYF
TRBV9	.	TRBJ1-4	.	TGTGCCAGCAGCGCAGGGACCCCAGAGGATAATGAAAAACTGTTTTTT	CASSAGTPEDNEKLFF
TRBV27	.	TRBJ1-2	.	TGTGCCAGCAGTCCACAAGGGGCGGCAGGTCGTGGCTACACCTTC	CASSPQGAAGRGYTF
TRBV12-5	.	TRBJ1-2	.	TGTGCTAGTGGTTTAAGGGGCTACACCTTC	CASGLRGYTF
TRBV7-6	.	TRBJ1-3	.	TGTGCCAGCAGCTTAGCGGGGACCCGCAACACCATATATTTT	CASSLAGTRNTIYF
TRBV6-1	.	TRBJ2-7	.	TGTGCCAGCAGTCGGGACGCGACCTCCTACGAGCAGTACTTC	CASSRDATSYEQYF
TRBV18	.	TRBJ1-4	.	TGTGCCAGCTCCCGACCGGTGGGGATTCCTAATGAAAAACTGTTTTTT	CASSRPVGIPNEKLFF
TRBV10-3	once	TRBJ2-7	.	TGTGCCATCGGTGAGGGCCGGTACGAGCAGTACTTC	CAIGEGRYEQYF
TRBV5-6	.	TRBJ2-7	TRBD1	TGTGCCAGCAGCTTGGGGACAGGACAATCCTACGAGCAGTACTTC	CASSLGTGQSYEQYF
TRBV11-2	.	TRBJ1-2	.	TGTGCCAGCAGCTTAGTGCAGAGTTATGGCTACACCTTC	CASSLVQSYGYTF